The next 23 T cell receptor beta chains were all read from a single sample in a study of blood T cell repertoires in COVID-19. Clones were read by immunoSEQ multiplex PCR, and TCRdb kept only the in-frame ones, dropping some. The sample shows under 20,000 clones, around nine tenths of them seen only once. Material for sequencing was peripheral blood. The source of these receptors is a human donor in a cohort sampled during active COVID-19.

This chain joins TRBV9 and TRBJ1-5; 9 bases are shared with TRBD1. The CDR3 loop spans 15 amino acids. V was clipped by 4 bases and J by 2 bases; unmatched bases: 4. Germline V CDR1 and CDR2: SGDLS, YYNGEE. For the CDR3, the DNA is TGTGCCAGCAGCTTACAGGGGGCTGGCAATCAGCCCCAGCATTTT. It translates to CASSLQGAGNQPQHF. Variable domain in full (rest from reference TRBV9 and TRBJ1-5): DSGVTQTPKHLITATGQRVTLRCSPRSGDLSVYWYQQSLDQGLQFLIQYYNGEERAKGNILERFSAQQFPDLHSELNLSSLELGDSALYFCASSLQGAGNQPQHFGDGTRLSIL.

The chain uses TRBV2 and TRBJ1-1; no clear D gene. The germline V and J ends were trimmed by 8 bases and 4 bases, with 8 bases remaining between them. Per the germline V gene, CDR1 is SNHLY and CDR2 is FYNNEI. The CDR3 extends over 11 amino acids. CDR3 coding DNA: TGTGCCAGCTCCACCAGCACTGAAGCTTTCTTT. Translated: CASSTSTEAFF.

The genes are TRBV5-1 and TRBJ2-6; perhaps TRBD1 as D (6 bases). The CDR3 has 15 amino acids. With 7 bases removed from V and 1 base from J, the gap between germline ends came to 12 bases. Per germline, CDR1 SGHRS and CDR2 YFSETQ. DNA of the CDR3: TGCGCCAGCCGATGGGACATTTCTGGGGCCAACGTCCTGACTTTC. Protein product: CASRWDISGANVLTF.

About this clone itself: One end of the junction varies from germline; a read error may be responsible. The chain recombines TRBV25-1 with TRBJ2-7; the match to TRBD2 covers 14 bases. The CDR3 covers 14 residues. In germline, CDR1 is MGHDK, CDR2 SYGVNS. The CDR3 bases are TGTGCCAGCAGTGAGCAGGGGGTGACTAGCGGGAGGGCCTTC. This sequence encodes CASSEQGVTSGRAF.

The CDR3 spells CASSLDSPSTDTQYF. The CDR3 coding sequence is TGTGCCAGCAGCTTAGACTCACCTAGCACAGATACGCAGTATTTT. This chain connects TRBV7-9 to TRBJ2-3; no clear D. The CDR3 contains 15 residues. The germline V and J ends were trimmed by 1 base and 0 bases, with 8 bases remaining between them. The V gene's germline CDR1 is SEHNR and CDR2 FQNEAQ (reference sequence).

The CDR3 sequence: CASSLVLGGNSLGETQYF. CDR3 sequence (DNA): TGTGCCAGCAGCTTGGTGCTTGGGGGCAACTCCCTGGGGGAGACCCAGTACTTC. This chain uses TRBV5-4 with TRBJ2-5, with D tentatively TRBD1 (6 bases). The germline CDR1 and CDR2 sequences are SGHNT and YYREEE (reference sequence). The CDR3 is 18 amino acids. V was pared by 0 bases and J by 5 bases, with 23 bases between. Together with reference TRBV5-4 and TRBJ2-5, the CDR3 gives the full variable domain: ETGVTQSPTHLIKTRGQQVTLRCSSQSGHNTVSWYQQALGQGPQFIFQYYREEENGRGNFPPRFSGLQFPNYSSELNVNALELDDSALYLCASSLVLGGNSLGETQYFGPGTRLLVL.

DNA of the CDR3: TGTGCCACCAGCAGCCCTGAGGGGGCCGGTACTAATGAAAAACTGTTTTTT. Protein: CATSSPEGAGTNEKLFF. V and J are TRBV15 and TRBJ1-4; 7 bases match TRBD1. The J segment lost 2 bases and the V segment lost 3 bases, leaving 9 bases of the junction unmatched. CDR1 and CDR2 from the germline V gene are LNHNV and YYDKDF (reference sequence). The CDR3 runs to 17 residues.

The chain carries TRBV9 and TRBJ2-1; maybe TRBD1 (6 bases). The CDR3 is made up of 14 amino acids. Trimming cost V 4 bases and J 1 base, with 9 bases left between them. The V gene's germline CDR1 is SGDLS and CDR2 YYNGEE. The CDR3 is CASSPQGSYNEQFF. For the CDR3, the DNA is TGTGCCAGCAGCCCCCAGGGGTCCTACAATGAGCAGTTCTTC.

CDR3 bases: TGCGCCAGCAGCCAAGAGGCGGGCGGGAGTAGGGATGAGCAGTTCTTC. Its translation: CASSQEAGGSRDEQFF. The chain uses TRBV4-3 and TRBJ2-1; TRBD2 matches 7 bases. Germline CDR1 is LGHNA and CDR2 is YSLEER. CDR3 size: 16 residues. V gave up 0 bases and J gave up 8 bases; unmatched junction bases: 10.

J is TRBJ1-5 and V is TRBV18; 7 positions match TRBD1. The CDR3 has 14 residues. Germline V gene sequence: CDR1 KGHSH, CDR2 LQKENI. The trim removed 4 bases at V and 5 bases at J, leaving 5 bases unmatched. Here the CDR3 reads CASSLGQEHQPQHF. The CDR3 DNA is TGTGCCAGCTCACTAGGACAGGAGCATCAGCCCCAGCATTTT.

The V gene is TRBV19, the J gene TRBJ2-2; unclear D gene. With 3 bases removed from V and 4 bases from J, the gap between germline ends came to 12 bases. CDR1 and CDR2 (germline): LNHDA, SQIVND (reference sequence). This CDR3 region has 15 residues. The CDR3 here is CASSIGSSGTGELFF. CDR3 bases: TGTGCCAGTAGTATTGGTTCATCAGGCACCGGGGAGCTGTTTTTT.

The CDR3 coding sequence is TGTGCCAGCAGCCAAGATTCCGGGGTCGGCTATGGCTACACCTTC. This gives the protein CASSQDSGVGYGYTF. This chain uses TRBV4-2 with TRBJ1-2; D gene uncertain. Germline-derived CDR1 and CDR2 are LGHNA and YNFKEQ. The CDR3 loop spans 15 amino acids. V was trimmed by 0 bases and J by 4 bases, leaving 12 bases between them.

The rearrangement joins TRBV7-2 to TRBJ1-1; D gene unclear. Trimming removed 1 base from V and 1 base from J, with 7 bases in between. The V gene's germline CDR1 is SGHTA and CDR2 FQGNSA. This CDR3 has 14 amino acids. The CDR3 spells CASSLESRNTEAFF. The CDR3 DNA reads TGTGCCAGCAGCTTAGAATCTAGGAACACTGAAGCTTTCTTT.

The V call is TRBV7-9, the J call TRBJ1-2; the match to TRBD1 covers 9 bases. This CDR3 is built from 16 residues. The junction had 6 bases not matched to a gene; V was cut back by 4 bases and J by 0 bases. The V gene's germline CDR1 is SEHNR and CDR2 FQNEAQ (reference sequence). The DNA for the CDR3 is TGTGCCAGCAGCTCCCAGACAGGGGGGACTAACTATGGCTACACCTTC. Residues: CASSSQTGGTNYGYTF. Full variable domain (outside the CDR3, taken from reference TRBV7-9 and TRBJ1-2): DTGVSQNPRHKITKRGQNVTFRCDPISEHNRLYWYRQTLGQGPEFLTYFQNEAQLEKSRLLSDRFSAERPKGSFSTLEIQRTEQGDSAMYLCASSSQTGGTNYGYTFGSGTRLTVV.

The chain is built from TRBV14 and TRBJ2-5; TRBD2 aligns across 8 bases. Trimming took 1 base from V and 2 from J; bases not matched to a gene: 6. CDR1 SGHDN and CDR2 FVKESK come from the germline V gene. This CDR3 is 16 amino acids long. CDR3: CASSQVRPSGQETQYF. In DNA form, the CDR3 reads TGTGCCAGCAGCCAAGTTCGGCCTAGCGGGCAAGAGACCCAGTACTTC.

CDR3 DNA sequence: TGTGCCAGCGGCGGGACAGGGTCGGTTCAGCCCCAGCATTTT. This codes for CASGGTGSVQPQHF. The chain couples TRBV6-5 to TRBJ1-5, with 9 bases fitting TRBD1. CDR3 size: 14 residues. Germline CDR1 reads MNHEY; CDR2 reads SVGAGI. V trimming: 8 bases; J trimming: 6 bases; junction bases outside the gene matches: 8.

The rearrangement links TRBV28 to TRBJ2-1; 11 bases align to TRBD2. Germline V lookup: CDR1 MDHEN, CDR2 SYDVKM. This CDR3 has 14 residues. V shed 5 bases, J shed 9 bases, and the junction held 6 bases outside the gene matches. CDR3 DNA: TGTGCCAGCAGTCCATTAGCGGGAGGGAGTGAGCAGTTCTTC. As protein: CASSPLAGGSEQFF.

This sequence joins TRBV5-4 and TRBJ1-2; D possibly corresponds to TRBD1 (5 bases). This CDR3 region has 16 residues. V dropped 3 bases and J dropped 8 bases, with 23 bases sitting between them. The germline V gene has CDR1 SGHNT and CDR2 YYREEE (reference sequence). For the CDR3, the DNA is TGTGCCAGCAGCTGGGGGGAGGGCGGACCAGCACGGGGCTACACCTTC. Amino acid sequence: CASSWGEGGPARGYTF.

The rearrangement joins TRBV5-1 to TRBJ2-7; 7 bases line up with TRBD1. Trimming at V came to 3 bases and at J to 3 bases, leaving 9 bases not matched to a gene. There are 15 residues in the CDR3. Germline V gene lookup returns CDR1 SGHRS and CDR2 YFSETQ. CDR3 sequence reads: CASSYEGQIDYEQYF. In nucleotides, the CDR3 is TGCGCCAGCAGCTACGAGGGACAGATTGACTACGAGCAGTACTTC.

The chain employs TRBV7-9 and TRBJ1-5; no definite D call. This CDR3 region has 13 residues. Deletions cut 5 bases from V and 1 base from J, with 6 bases between. CDR1 and CDR2 (germline): SEHNR, FQNEAQ (reference sequence). The CDR3 nucleotides are TGTGCCAGCAGCCGAGGCAGCAATCAGCCCCAGCATTTT. This codes for CASSRGSNQPQHF.

The CDR3 loop is CASTPPAGFGGDEQYF. CDR3 coding DNA: TGTGCCAGCACCCCCCCTGCGGGGTTCGGAGGGGACGAGCAGTACTTC. This chain joins TRBV13 and TRBJ2-7, with D possibly matching TRBD2 (6 bases). Germline CDR1 and CDR2: PRHDT and FYEKMQ (reference sequence). The V end lost 7 bases, the J end lost 5 bases, and 24 bases lay between the germline ends. This CDR3 has 16 residues.

The rearrangement links TRBV5-4 to TRBJ1-4; 7 bases map to TRBD1. CDR3 length: 13 residues. The ends lost 5 bases at V and 8 bases at J; junction bases unmatched: 6. Germline V gene lookup returns CDR1 SGHNT and CDR2 YYREEE (reference sequence). The CDR3 nucleotides read TGTGCCAGCAGTCCCGGACAGGAAGAAAAACTGTTTTTT. Its translation is CASSPGQEEKLFF.

The V gene is TRBV7-3, the J gene TRBJ2-3; TRBD2 agrees at 8 bases. Losses at the gene ends were 8 bases for V and 2 bases for J; bases not matched to a gene: 3. Germline CDR1 SGHTA, CDR2 FQGTGA. The CDR3 consists of 13 residues. The CDR3 DNA is TGTGCCAGCGGACTAGCCCCCACAGATACGCAGTATTTT. Its protein product is CASGLAPTDTQYF.